The 31 T cell receptor beta chains in this list originate from one sample, sequenced in a study of blood T cell repertoires in COVID-19. This table comes from immunoSEQ multiplex PCR, and its TCRdb copy is limited to in-frame clones, with some not included. The sample consists of 240,000 or so clones, around three quarters of them appearing once. Sequenced: peripheral blood. The receptors shown here come from a woman older than 75 with acute or convalescent COVID-19.

The CDR3, as DNA: TGCGCCAGCAGCGAGAACAGGGAGCGAAGATCCGAAGCTTTCTTT. Amino acids: CASSENRERRSEAFF. This sequence joins TRBV5-1 and TRBJ1-1; tentative D call: TRBD1 (6 bases). Per germline, CDR1 SGHRS and CDR2 YFSETQ. V lost 4 bases to trimming and J lost 8 bases, with 21 bases between them. The CDR3 is 15 amino acids.

This clone was detected only a few times. V usage is TRBV2 and J usage is TRBJ2-4; D perhaps matches TRBD1 (6 bases). V lost 3 bases, J lost 0 bases, and 12 bases lay in between. The CDR3 has 16 residues. Germline V gene sequence: CDR1 SNHLY, CDR2 FYNNEI. Here the CDR3 DNA reads TGTGCCAGCAGTGACGATTGGGGGCTAGCCAAAAACATTCAGTACTTC. It encodes CASSDDWGLAKNIQYF.

In its sample, this clone was seen many times. This sample includes further DNA sequences coding for the same CDR3. V gene TRBV2 combines with J gene TRBJ2-7, with TRBD1 identical over 8 bases. V was pared by 4 bases and J by 0 bases, with 2 bases of the junction left unmatched. Per germline, CDR1 SNHLY and CDR2 FYNNEI. The CDR3 covers 14 residues. The DNA for the CDR3 is TGTGCCAGCAGTGGGCAGGGGGCCTCCTACGAGCAGTACTTC. Amino acids: CASSGQGASYEQYF.

This clone was observed a handful of times. This CDR3 reads CASSVEQGSNYGYTF. CDR3 nucleotides: TGTGCCAGCAGCGTAGAACAGGGATCTAACTATGGCTACACCTTC. V usage is TRBV9 and J usage is TRBJ1-2, with a possible D match to TRBD1 (6 bases). This CDR3 is built from 15 residues. Germline V CDR1 and CDR2: SGDLS, YYNGEE. The V gene lost 0 bases and the J gene lost 0 bases, with 9 bases spanning the gap.

This rearrangement joins TRBV10-3 to TRBJ2-2; the match to TRBD2 covers 7 bases. Losses at the gene ends were 4 bases for V and 4 bases for J; bases not matched to a gene: 6. The germline V gene encodes CDR1 ENHRY and CDR2 SYGVKD. CDR3 size: 15 residues. DNA of the CDR3: TGTGCCATCAGTGGGGAGGGCCCGGGCACCGGGGAGCTGTTTTTT. This sequence encodes CAISGEGPGTGELFF.

The chain couples TRBV4-1 to TRBJ2-3; 7 bases are shared with TRBD2. Germline loops: CDR1 MGHRA, CDR2 YSYEKL. The CDR3 extends over 18 amino acids. With V trimmed by 1 base and J by 1 base, 11 bases remained unmatched. The chain's CDR3 is CASSQARASGWGTDTQYF. The CDR3 nucleotides are TGCGCCAGCAGCCAAGCCCGGGCTAGCGGATGGGGCACAGATACGCAGTATTTT.

This chain connects TRBV7-9 to TRBJ2-1; TRBD2 aligns across 8 bases. Germline CDR1 and CDR2: SEHNR and FQNEAQ (reference sequence). Trimming at V came to 1 base and at J to 4 bases, leaving 6 bases not matched to a gene. CDR3 length equals 16 residues. CDR3 DNA sequence: TGTGCCAGCAGCTTAGGGGGGACTAGGGTTTACAATGAGCAGTTCTTC. Its protein is CASSLGGTRVYNEQFF. The whole variable domain, remainder taken from reference TRBV7-9 and TRBJ2-1, is DTGVSQNPRHKITKRGQNVTFRCDPISEHNRLYWYRQTLGQGPEFLTYFQNEAQLEKSRLLSDRFSAERPKGSFSTLEIQRTEQGDSAMYLCASSLGGTRVYNEQFFGPGTRLTVL.

This clone was observed a handful of times. This sequence joins TRBV6-5 and TRBJ1-6; tentative D call: TRBD1 (5 bases). Germline V lookup: CDR1 MNHEY, CDR2 SVGAGI. CDR3 length equals 15 residues. The germline V and J ends were trimmed by 2 bases and 7 bases, with 12 bases remaining between them. CDR3 sequence reads: CASSYGWGFNSPLHF. CDR3 nucleotide sequence: TGTGCCAGCAGTTACGGGTGGGGCTTCAATTCACCCCTCCACTTT.

The CDR3, as DNA: TGCGCCAGCAGCTTGGCCCCAGGGGTCAATGAGCAGTTCTTC. Translation: CASSLAPGVNEQFF. The V call is TRBV5-1, the J call TRBJ2-1; tentatively, D is TRBD1 (6 bases). This CDR3 has 14 residues. The V end was cut by 0 bases, the J end by 6 bases, with 10 bases between. CDR1 is SGHRS, CDR2 YFSETQ, per germline.

This clone came up once. The chain joins TRBV28 to TRBJ2-2, with a tentative D call TRBD1 (6 bases). CDR3 size: 16 residues. V lost 4 bases to trimming and J lost 5 bases, with 17 bases between them. Germline V gene sequence: CDR1 MDHEN, CDR2 SYDVKM. The CDR3 region has the DNA TGTGCCAGCAGTTCTCCAGGGGTAGCGAGGACCGGGGAGCTGTTTTTT. It specifies CASSSPGVARTGELFF.

This clone was seen a handful of times. The chain links TRBV6-6 to TRBJ2-7; 7 bases fit TRBD1. The ends lost 6 bases at V and 2 bases at J; junction bases unmatched: 4. CDR1 is MNHNY and CDR2 is SVGAGI in the germline V gene (reference sequence). CDR3 size: 13 residues. CDR3 nucleotide sequence: TGTGCCAGCAGAAGGGGACAGCCCTACGAGCAGTACTTC. Its translation is CASRRGQPYEQYF.

This clone came up once. The chain employs TRBV18 and TRBJ2-3, with 7 nucleotides matching TRBD1. CDR1 and CDR2 (germline): KGHSH, LQKENI. The V segment lost 5 bases and the J segment 3 bases; nucleotides outside the gene matches: 5. The CDR3 extends over 14 amino acids. The CDR3: CASSTTGVTDTQYF. CDR3 sequence (DNA): TGTGCCAGCTCAACAACAGGGGTAACAGATACGCAGTATTTT.

The chain employs TRBV15 and TRBJ2-7; TRBD2 agrees at 12 bases. This CDR3 region has 19 residues. Germline CDR1 is LNHNV and CDR2 is YYDKDF (reference sequence). V gave up 0 bases and J gave up 6 bases; unmatched junction bases: 15. The CDR3 loop reads CATSRDAEASGRVPLEQYF. The CDR3 nucleotides read TGTGCCACCAGCAGAGATGCGGAGGCTAGCGGGAGGGTCCCTCTCGAGCAGTACTTC.

The count of this clone is one. V usage is TRBV28 and J usage is TRBJ1-6; a possible D gene is TRBD1 (6 bases). CDR1 and CDR2 from the germline V gene are MDHEN and SYDVKM. V was trimmed by 4 bases and J by 7 bases, leaving 17 bases between them. The CDR3 is 16 residues long. CDR3 protein: CASSSPGMDRNSPLHF. As DNA, the CDR3 is TGTGCCAGCAGTTCCCCCGGAATGGACAGAAATTCACCCCTCCACTTT.

The J gene is TRBJ2-7, the V gene TRBV7-2; 7 bases are a match to TRBD1. V lost 1 base, J lost 3 bases, and 9 bases stayed unmatched. The CDR3 is 16 residues long. Germline V gene data show CDR1 as SGHTA and CDR2 as FQGNSA. The CDR3 DNA sequence: TGTGCCAGCAGCTTAGGGTCGGCAGGGGGATACTACGAGCAGTACTTC. Translating it yields CASSLGSAGGYYEQYF.

The chain has TRBV7-3 and TRBJ2-7; 10 bases line up with TRBD2. This CDR3 is 13 amino acids long. Trimming removed 3 bases from V and 6 bases from J; junction bases left unmatched: 2. The germline CDR1 and CDR2 sequences are SGHTA and FQGTGA. The CDR3 DNA reads TGTGCCAGCAGCTTCACTAGCGGGGCCGAGCAGTACTTC. Translation gives CASSFTSGAEQYF.

This chain uses TRBV11-2 with TRBJ1-3, with 7 bases matching TRBD1. Germline V gene sequence: CDR1 SGHAT, CDR2 FQNNGV. CDR3 length: 14 amino acids. Trimming took 4 bases from V and 6 from J; bases not matched to a gene: 6. The CDR3 loop is CASSYSTGPNTIYF. The DNA for the CDR3 is TGTGCCAGCAGCTACTCGACAGGGCCAAACACCATATATTTT.

The rearrangement links TRBV6-1 to TRBJ2-7; maybe TRBD2 (6 bases). Germline CDR1 reads MNHNS; CDR2 reads SASEGT. The CDR3 loop spans 13 amino acids. V was pared by 2 bases and J by 3 bases, with 8 bases between. CDR3 sequence: CASSEQGLYEQYF. For the CDR3, the DNA is TGTGCCAGCAGTGAACAGGGACTCTACGAGCAGTACTTC.

This sequence joins TRBV5-1 and TRBJ2-7; D is ambiguous. CDR3 length: 15 amino acids. The germline V and J ends were trimmed by 0 bases and 2 bases, with 12 bases remaining between them. CDR1 is SGHRS, CDR2 YFSETQ, per germline. CDR3 nucleotides: TGCGCCAGCAGCTTGGGTCAGACAATTACCTACGAGCAGTACTTC. Translating gives CASSLGQTITYEQYF.

The chain combines TRBV2 with TRBJ1-2; a possible D gene is TRBD1 (6 bases). Deletions cut 7 bases from V and 10 bases from J, with 25 bases between. This CDR3 spans 15 amino acids. Germline V CDR1 and CDR2: SNHLY, FYNNEI. The CDR3 protein is CASIRRQVPNLDYTF. DNA of the CDR3: TGTGCCAGCATTCGCAGACAGGTCCCTAATTTGGACTACACCTTC.

This clone appeared a few times. The CDR3 DNA follows: TGTGCCAGCAGTGAAGCGCGGGGGCAGACTGGAGGAAACACCATATATTTT. Its translation: CASSEARGQTGGNTIYF. The chain joins TRBV2 to TRBJ1-3; a weak D match, TRBD1 (6 bases). The CDR3 is made up of 17 amino acids. Trimming pared 0 bases from V and 4 bases from J, leaving 16 bases between. CDR1 SNHLY and CDR2 FYNNEI come from the germline V gene.

This clone was seen a handful of times. The rearrangement links TRBV6-5 to TRBJ1-3; D unresolved. The CDR3 totals 15 residues. V lost 0 bases to trimming and J lost 3 bases, with 9 bases between them. The germline V gene has CDR1 MNHEY and CDR2 SVGAGI. CDR3 sequence (DNA): TGTGCCAGCAGTTACTCGAGTCTTGGTGGAAACACCATATATTTT. Its protein is CASSYSSLGGNTIYF.

This clone appeared a single time. The chain couples TRBV6-1 to TRBJ1-5; 7 nucleotides align to TRBD1. The germline CDR1 and CDR2 sequences are MNHNS and SASEGT. J was trimmed by 5 bases and V by 2 bases; bases with no gene match: 12. This CDR3 contains 17 residues. The CDR3 nucleotides read TGTGCCAGCAGTGAAACTGGGACAGCCCCATTCGATCAGCCCCAGCATTTT. Protein sequence: CASSETGTAPFDQPQHF.

In this sample, this clone turned up many times. V and J are TRBV29-1 and TRBJ2-2, with 7 positions matching TRBD1. Germline trimming cut 4 bases from V and 2 bases from J; bases unmatched to any gene: 10. Germline CDR1 SQVTM, CDR2 ANQGSEA. This CDR3 is 16 amino acids long. The chain's CDR3 is CSVVQTGTENTGELFF. Written as DNA, the CDR3 is TGCAGCGTTGTCCAAACCGGGACAGAAAACACCGGGGAGCTGTTTTTT.

The gene calls are TRBV5-1 and TRBJ2-7; TRBD1 is a possible D gene (5 bases). This CDR3 region has 12 residues. V was cut by 5 bases and J by 3 bases, with 9 bases left in between. Germline values: CDR1 SGHRS, CDR2 YFSETQ. DNA of the CDR3: TGCGCCAGCAGGCTGGACAACTACGAGCAGTACTTC. Translation: CASRLDNYEQYF.

This chain joins TRBV7-9 and TRBJ2-7; D unclear. Germline V gene data show CDR1 as SEHNR and CDR2 as FQNEAQ (reference sequence). The CDR3 runs to 11 residues. Trimming pared 4 bases from V and 3 bases from J, leaving 4 bases between. CDR3 sequence (DNA): TGTGCCAGCAGCTCCCACTACGAGCAGTACTTC. Residues: CASSSHYEQYF.

The chain joins TRBV5-1 to TRBJ1-3; TRBD1 matches at 7 bases. Looked up from germline, CDR1 is SGHRS and CDR2 is YFSETQ. J lost 0 bases, V lost 4 bases, and 4 bases had no gene match. This CDR3 is built from 15 residues. The CDR3 protein is CASSHQGGSGNTIYF. The CDR3 DNA follows: TGCGCCAGCAGCCACCAGGGGGGCTCTGGAAACACCATATATTTT.

V and J are TRBV9 and TRBJ2-3; 9 bases fit TRBD2. CDR1 and CDR2 (germline): SGDLS, YYNGEE. The V gene end was trimmed by 7 bases and the J gene end by 5 bases; junction bases not matched to a gene: 11. The CDR3 is made up of 15 amino acids. This CDR3 is CASGPMAGGGDTQYF. The CDR3 DNA is TGTGCCAGCGGTCCCATGGCGGGAGGGGGAGATACGCAGTATTTT.

This chain uses TRBV14 with TRBJ2-6; weak D call: TRBD2 (6 bases). From germline, CDR1 is SGHDN and CDR2 FVKESK. Trimming removed 7 bases from V and 4 bases from J, with 17 bases in between. The CDR3 covers 16 residues. Written as DNA, the CDR3 is TGTGCCAGCAATCCTTCGGGAGTATCCGGGGCCAACGTCCTGACTTTC. Protein sequence: CASNPSGVSGANVLTF.

The chain links TRBV15 to TRBJ2-5, with a possible D match to TRBD1 (5 bases). Germline V CDR1 and CDR2: LNHNV, YYDKDF (reference sequence). The CDR3 runs to 15 residues. Trimming removed 0 bases from V and 5 bases from J, with 13 bases in between. CDR3 sequence reads: CATSREWGPGETQYF. The CDR3 DNA reads as TGTGCCACCAGCAGAGAGTGGGGCCCCGGGGAGACCCAGTACTTC. Variable domain in full (rest from reference TRBV15 and TRBJ2-5): DAMVIQNPRYQVTQFGKPVTLSCSQTLNHNVMYWYQQKSSQAPKLLFHYYDKDFNNEADTPDNFQSRRPNTSFCFLDIRSPGLGDTAMYLCATSREWGPGETQYFGPGTRLLVL.

This rearrangement joins TRBV7-2 to TRBJ1-4; TRBD1 agrees at 9 bases. The J segment lost 8 bases and the V segment lost 5 bases, leaving 9 bases of the junction unmatched. The V gene's germline CDR1 is SGHTA and CDR2 FQGNSA. The length of the CDR3 is 15 residues. CDR3 region: CASSLGDRAREKLFF. The CDR3 region has the DNA TGTGCCAGCAGCCTGGGGGACAGGGCCCGAGAAAAACTGTTTTTT.